The 15 T cell receptor beta chains below all came from one sample that was sequenced in a study of vaccination and CD4 T cells after COVID-19. These receptors have no identified antigens. Cultured CD4+ T cell DNA underwent sequencing with the Oncomine TCR Beta short-read assay. MiXCR was run by TCRdb on the PCR reads, yielding one entry per CDR3 protein. The repertoire includes approximately 8,800 distinct CDR3 sequences, over 60% of them detected once, and about 40% sits in the top ten. The treatment denotes: roughly 10-day PBMC culture with coronavirus spike peptide pools or control peptides (ViraFEST assay). The specimen was CD4+ T cells from blood, cultured in vitro. The receptors were sampled from a human donor who had recovered from COVID-19.

The rearrangement links TRBV2 to TRBJ1-2; perhaps TRBD1 as D (5 bases). Trimming stripped 2 bases from V and 0 bases from J, with 7 bases between. This CDR3 is built from 14 residues. Germline CDR1 is SNHLY and CDR2 is FYNNEI. Here the CDR3 DNA reads TGTGCCAGCAGTGAACGAGGGGCTAACTATGGCTACACCTTC. This translates into CASSERGANYGYTF.

The rearrangement uses TRBV24-1 and TRBJ2-5; either TRBD1 or TRBD2 may fit D (6 bases each). Looked up from germline, CDR1 is KGHDR and CDR2 is SFDVKD. This CDR3 is 14 amino acids long. Trimming left V 9 bases short and J 2 bases short, with 15 bases between. CDR3: CATSRGGNQETQYF. The CDR3 DNA reads as TGTGCCACCTCGAGAGGGGGGAATCAAGAGACCCAGTACTTC.

This clonotype has more than one count but fewer than ten. The genes are TRBV7-6 and TRBJ1-2; a possible D gene is TRBD1 (5 bases). The CDR3 has 13 amino acids. Germline V gene lookup returns CDR1 SGHVS and CDR2 FNYEAQ. Trimming shortened V by 6 bases and J by 4 bases, and 12 bases separated the two germline ends. The CDR3 is CASSLQGGYGYTF. The CDR3, as DNA: TGTGCCAGCAGTCTCCAGGGTGGCTATGGCTACACCTTC.

The chain carries TRBV7-2 and TRBJ1-3; D perhaps matches TRBD1 (5 bases). CDR1 and CDR2 from the germline V gene are SGHTA and FQGNSA. The CDR3 totals 14 residues. The V and J ends lost 1 base and 5 bases respectively, with 9 bases between them. DNA of the CDR3: TGTGCCAGCAGCTTAGACCAGGGCCGAAACACCATATATTTT. This encodes CASSLDQGRNTIYF.

This clonotype has just a few counts. The chain is built from TRBV6-1 and TRBJ1-5, with a tentative D call TRBD1 (6 bases). The CDR3 is 16 residues long. Trimming removed 3 bases from V and 3 bases from J, with 15 bases in between. Germline V lookup: CDR1 MNHNS, CDR2 SASEGT. This CDR3 is CASSDPDSGFNQPQHF. The CDR3 nucleotides are TGTGCCAGCAGTGACCCGGACAGCGGCTTCAATCAGCCCCAGCATTTT.

The chain links TRBV7-6 to TRBJ2-1, with a tentative D call TRBD1 (5 bases). The germline CDR1 and CDR2 sequences are SGHVS and FNYEAQ. Between the trimmed V and J ends, which lost 0 bases and 0 bases, there was a span of 15 bases. The length of the CDR3 is 18 residues. The CDR3 is CASSLALQGPSSYNEQFF. DNA of the CDR3: TGTGCCAGCAGCTTAGCGCTCCAGGGTCCTAGCTCCTACAATGAGCAGTTCTTC.

The CDR3 reads CASRTYGGVGYF. The CDR3 DNA reads TGTGCCAGCAGAACGTATGGAGGAGTGGGGTATTTT. The V gene is TRBV7-2, the J gene TRBJ2-3, with D possibly being TRBD2 (5 bases). Trimming took off 6 bases at V and 14 bases at J, with 18 bases between the two ends. The CDR3 covers 12 residues. Germline CDR1 reads SGHTA; CDR2 reads FQGNSA.

This chain links TRBV28 with TRBJ2-7; D not certain. Trimming removed 5 bases from V and 0 bases from J, with 14 bases in between. Germline-derived CDR1 and CDR2 are MDHEN and SYDVKM. The CDR3 spans 15 residues. CDR3: CASSPGFLSSYEQYF. In DNA form, the CDR3 reads TGTGCCAGCAGTCCAGGTTTCCTTAGCTCCTACGAGCAGTACTTC. The full variable domain, with the rest looked up from reference TRBV28 and TRBJ2-7, is DVKVTQSSRYLVKRTGEKVFLECVQDMDHENMFWYRQDPGLGLRLIYFSYDVKMKEKGDIPEGYSVSREKKERFSLILESASTNQTSMYLCASSPGFLSSYEQYFGPGTRLTVT.

V usage is TRBV20-1 and J usage is TRBJ1-1, with no clear D. CDR3 length: 13 amino acids. Germline lookup yields CDR1 DFQATT and CDR2 SNEGSKA (reference sequence). Trimming left V 7 bases short and J 5 bases short, with 17 bases between. The CDR3 loop reads CSGQAPGRTEAFF. CDR3 in DNA: TGCAGTGGCCAGGCCCCTGGGAGAACTGAAGCTTTCTTT.

The chain joins TRBV20-1 to TRBJ1-1; the D is unclear. Looked up from germline, CDR1 is DFQATT and CDR2 is SNEGSKA (reference sequence). This CDR3 has 14 amino acids. Deletions cut 3 bases from V and 0 bases from J, with 11 bases between. CDR3 loop: CSARWSGVNTEAFF. The CDR3 DNA reads TGCAGTGCTAGGTGGAGTGGGGTGAACACTGAAGCTTTCTTT.

The CDR3 sequence: CSASSPLSVLSYNEQFF. Written as DNA, the CDR3 is TGCAGTGCTAGTTCCCCCCTCTCAGTTCTCTCCTACAATGAGCAGTTCTTC. The rearrangement uses TRBV20-1 and TRBJ2-1; D uncertain. The CDR3 is 17 residues long. V lost 3 bases and J lost 0, with 18 bases in between. Per germline, CDR1 DFQATT and CDR2 SNEGSKA (reference sequence).

This clonotype has more than one count but fewer than ten. This chain uses TRBV10-1 with TRBJ2-7; D is unclear. CDR3 size: 12 residues. The germline V gene encodes CDR1 WNHNN and CDR2 SYGVQD (reference sequence). V was pared by 0 bases and J by 3 bases, with 3 bases between. CDR3 protein: CASSESYYEQYF. CDR3 DNA: TGCGCCAGCAGTGAGTCGTACTACGAGCAGTACTTC.

V and J are TRBV2 and TRBJ1-1; 8 nucleotides line up with TRBD1. CDR3 length equals 16 residues. Germline CDR1 is SNHLY and CDR2 is FYNNEI. V lost 7 bases and J lost 7; bases outside the gene matches: 17. This CDR3 is CASTSGSGTGHHEAFF. Written as DNA, the CDR3 is TGTGCCAGCACGTCGGGGTCCGGGACAGGCCACCATGAAGCTTTCTTT.

This chain joins TRBV28 and TRBJ2-3, with a tentative D call TRBD2 (6 bases). The CDR3 length is 14 residues. The germline V gene encodes CDR1 MDHEN and CDR2 SYDVKM. V was cut by 2 bases and J by 1 base, with 7 bases left in between. The CDR3 is CASSLPSGTDTQYF. The CDR3 DNA is TGTGCCAGCAGTTTACCTAGCGGCACAGATACGCAGTATTTT. The full variable domain, completed using reference TRBV28 and TRBJ2-3, is DVKVTQSSRYLVKRTGEKVFLECVQDMDHENMFWYRQDPGLGLRLIYFSYDVKMKEKGDIPEGYSVSREKKERFSLILESASTNQTSMYLCASSLPSGTDTQYFGPGTRLTVL.

As for this clonotype: One junction end disagrees with the germline gene, perhaps due to a read error. The chain recombines TRBV11-3 with TRBJ2-2, with D possibly TRBD1 on 6 matching bases. CDR1 is SGHNT and CDR2 is YENEEA in the germline V gene. The CDR3 is made up of 14 amino acids. Written as DNA, the CDR3 is TGTGCCAGCATCCCCCAGGGGAACGCCGGGGAGCTGTTTTTT. Translation: CASIPQGNAGELFF.